This entry describes one TCR beta chain. Its cognate antigen has yet to be identified. Gene names and germline sequences here are the mouse ones. The read comes to an end 1 residue before the CDR3 does, leaving the germline J gene to fill in the end. The cysteine opens and the phenylalanine closes a CDR3 of 13 amino acids. The 36 bases shown cover part of the CDR3, and their frame starts at base 1. Cut back by 2 bases and 4 bases, the V and J ends lie 8 bases apart. CDR1 and CDR2 are read off the germline V gene (reference sequence) as KGHPV and FQNQEV. This sample was taken from a study of tissue T cells after allogeneic stem cell transplantation (dated by TCRdb to between 2021 and 2024). Turning to the overall study: Using research autopsies of patients with and without GVHD, plus mouse models of GVHD, the study profiled TCR beta repertoires across many tissues. On the human side, the study was prospective and observational, with no blinding or randomization.

Broad study findings and their caveats: In both patients and mice, T cells from blood and spleen picked up only a limited part of the TCR repertoire that was detected in tissues. Not many T cell clones showed up in more than one patient, yet clustering based on motifs uncovered repertoire signatures that were shared across patients in a tissue-specific way. Within patients, how anatomically similar the tissues were was a key factor in shaping TCR repertoire composition, regardless of disease or transplant status. A small and clinically heterogeneous patient cohort was studied, and sampling depth was acknowledged as a limitation. The study did not determine which tissue TCRs were alloreactive or antigen-specific, and some clones might have been persisting host cells.

The library was made by the immunoSEQ multiplex PCR assay. Adaptive Biotechnologies performed the TCRbeta CDR3 sequencing at survey depth and reported CDR3 sequences, V/J genes, productive frequency and template counts. Amplification of TCR beta CDR3 regions started from genomic DNA instead of RNA. Turning to the authors' computational methods: Jensen-Shannon divergence was used to quantify pairwise repertoire overlap between tissues, with a value of 1 meaning complete divergence and a value of 0 meaning identical repertoires. Based on pairwise JSD values, tissues were grouped by single-linkage agglomerative hierarchical clustering, and the results were shown as dendrograms. GLIPH2 was run on all patient samples with simulation_depth 1000, kmer_min_depth 3 and cdr3_length_cutoff 8, and groups with more than two unique CDR3s were retained. In a standardized tissue-overlap score, Jaccard GLIPH-group overlap across patients was extrapolated to a standard repertoire size of 1000 clones. Associations of diversity with clinical or experimental variables used linear mixed-effect models with tissue fixed effects and individual random effects. TCRdb took this table from immuneACCESS and kept in-frame rearrangements with V and J called. Such tables lack part of the clones; where checked against another copy, unresolved V genes explain under half of the gap, and the rest is unexplained. V, J and clone size are taken as reported in that table, and D and trimming were inferred from the DNA itself. The sample has more than 5,000 clones on record, approximately 50% of them singletons. Of the sample, 6.5% to 9% is held by the ten largest clones.

Explained via the paper, the time point label denotes: mouse harvest day 7 after allogeneic transplant. Mouse grafts consisting of 10^7 T-cell-depleted bone marrow cells combined with 10^6 splenic CD5+ T cells were administered by tail vein injection. Mouse GVHD was modeled in a major MHC-mismatch B6 (H2b) into BALB/c (H2d) model, with tissues profiled at day 7 or 14. On day 7 or 14 post-transplant, mouse tissues and retro-orbital blood were harvested with separate sterile tools for each animal, and livers were flushed before harvest. Before genomic DNA was isolated with the DNeasy Blood & Tissue Kit, mouse tissues were minced with razor blades in buffered saline.

The source material was gut tissue. This TCR derives from a female BALB/c mouse given C57BL/6 T cells with graft-versus-host disease after an allogeneic hematopoietic cell transplant. The rearrangement joined TRBV26 to TRBJ1-1; TRBD1 is a possible D gene, resting on 5 matching bases. CDR3 region: CASSLGAPTEVFF. CDR3 bases read: TGTGCCAGCAGTCTGGGGGCGCCCACAGAAGTCTTC.